This TCR beta chain was captured in a study of patients and donors after allogeneic stem cell transplantation. J gave up 7 bases and V 5 bases, and 8 bases lay outside the gene matches. CDR1 is LGHNA, CDR2 YSLEER, per germline. The CDR3 covers 14 residues. TCRdb fed the RT-PCR reads into MiXCR, producing one record per CDR3 protein. The sample yields about 16,000 distinct CDR3 sequences, 27% seen once. Sequences were obtained from blood, either unsorted or a sorted T cell fraction (not recorded which). The J gene is TRBJ1-1, the V gene TRBV4-3, with TRBD1 matching over 9 bases. The receptor was isolated from a human donor who was either an allogeneic HSCT recipient or a stem cell or donor lymphocyte infusion donor (not recorded which). It is not recorded whose cells these are; they may come from a transplant donor. In DNA form, the CDR3 reads TGCGCCAGCAGCTACATGGGACAGGGATTTGAAGCTTTCTTT. It codes for CASSYMGQGFEAFF.